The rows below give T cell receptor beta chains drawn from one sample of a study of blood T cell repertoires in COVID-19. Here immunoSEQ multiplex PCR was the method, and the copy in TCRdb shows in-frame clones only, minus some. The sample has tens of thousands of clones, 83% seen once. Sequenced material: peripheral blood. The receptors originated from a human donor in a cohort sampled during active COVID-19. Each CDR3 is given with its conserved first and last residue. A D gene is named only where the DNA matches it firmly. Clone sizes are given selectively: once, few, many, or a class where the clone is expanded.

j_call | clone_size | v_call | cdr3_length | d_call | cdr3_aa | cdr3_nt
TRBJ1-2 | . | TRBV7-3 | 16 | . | CASSLMIAFPNYGYTF | TGTGCCAGCAGCTTAATGATAGCTTTTCCTAACTATGGCTACACCTTC
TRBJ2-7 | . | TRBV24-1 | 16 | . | CATSDLPTGILGEQYF | TGTGCCACCAGTGATTTGCCCACAGGGATACTGGGAGAGCAGTACTTC
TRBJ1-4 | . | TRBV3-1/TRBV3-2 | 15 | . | CASSQGTPTNEKLFF | TGTGCCAGCAGCCAGGGGACACCAACTAATGAAAAACTGTTTTTT
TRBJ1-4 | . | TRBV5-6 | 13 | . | CASSLDRAQGLFF | TGTGCCAGCAGCTTGGACCGGGCCCAGGGACTGTTTTTT
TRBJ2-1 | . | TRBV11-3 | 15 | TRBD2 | CASSPGLAGNNEQFF | TGTGCCAGCAGCCCAGGACTAGCGGGGAACAATGAGCAGTTCTTC
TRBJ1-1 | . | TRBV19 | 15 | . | CASSIAPGQRTEAFF | TGTGCCAGTAGTATAGCGCCAGGGCAGAGGACTGAAGCTTTCTTT
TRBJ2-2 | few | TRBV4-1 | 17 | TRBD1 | CASSQDLVRGQIGELFF | TGCGCCAGCAGCCAAGATTTAGTCAGGGGGCAGATCGGGGAGCTGTTTTTT
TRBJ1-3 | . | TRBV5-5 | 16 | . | CASSWALQGAGNTIYF | TGTGCCAGCAGCTGGGCATTACAGGGTGCTGGAAACACCATATATTTT
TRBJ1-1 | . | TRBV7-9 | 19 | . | CASSLARPAGRGVSTEAFF | TGTGCCAGCAGCTTAGCGCGACCGGCAGGGAGGGGGGTGAGCACTGAAGCTTTCTTT
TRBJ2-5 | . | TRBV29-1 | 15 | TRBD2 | CSVGTSGSVIETQYF | TGCAGCGTTGGGACTAGCGGGAGTGTGATAGAGACCCAGTACTTC
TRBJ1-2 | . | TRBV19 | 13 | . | CASSIRQSYGYTF | TGTGCCAGTAGTATCCGACAGAGCTATGGCTACACCTTC
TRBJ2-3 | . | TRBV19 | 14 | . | CASSIWDNTDTQYF | TGTGCCAGTAGTATATGGGACAACACAGATACGCAGTATTTT
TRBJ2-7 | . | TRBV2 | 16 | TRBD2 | CASSPTSGANSYEQYF | TGTGCCAGCAGTCCCACTAGCGGGGCCAACTCCTACGAGCAGTACTTC
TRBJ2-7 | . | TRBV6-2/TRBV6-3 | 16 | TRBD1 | CASSYRGQGLGYEQYF | TGTGCCAGCAGTTACCGGGGACAGGGCCTTGGGTACGAGCAGTACTTC
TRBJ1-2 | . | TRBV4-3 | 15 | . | CASSQVLGEVYGYTF | TGCGCCAGCAGCCAAGTGCTGGGGGAGGTCTATGGCTACACCTTC
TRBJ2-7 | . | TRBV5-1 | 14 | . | CASSLDTNSYEQYF | TGCGCCAGCAGCTTGGACACGAACTCCTACGAGCAGTACTTC
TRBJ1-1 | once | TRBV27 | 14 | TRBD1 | CASSQGARDTEAFF | TGTGCCAGCAGTCAGGGGGCCAGGGACACTGAAGCTTTCTTT
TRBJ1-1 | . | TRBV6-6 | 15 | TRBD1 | CASSRGQVKNAEAFF | TGTGCCAGCAGTAGAGGACAGGTGAAAAACGCTGAAGCTTTCTTT
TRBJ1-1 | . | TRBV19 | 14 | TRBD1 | CASSIGTGGTEAFF | TGTGCCAGTAGTATCGGGACAGGGGGCACTGAAGCTTTCTTT
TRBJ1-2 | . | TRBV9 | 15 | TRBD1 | CASSANRGSFYGYTF | TGTGCCAGCAGCGCCAACAGGGGGAGTTTCTATGGCTACACCTTC
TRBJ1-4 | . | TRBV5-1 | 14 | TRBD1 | CASSLGQGDEKLFF | TGCGCCAGCAGCTTAGGACAGGGCGACGAAAAACTGTTTTTT
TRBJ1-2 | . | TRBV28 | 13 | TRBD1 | CASRQGTGGGYTF | TGTGCCAGCAGACAAGGGACAGGGGGTGGCTACACCTTC
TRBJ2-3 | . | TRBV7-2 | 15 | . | CASSLERSLTDTQYF | TGTGCCAGCAGCCTCGAGCGCTCACTCACAGATACGCAGTATTTT
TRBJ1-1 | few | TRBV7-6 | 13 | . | CASSRARNTEAFF | TGTGCCAGCAGCCGCGCTAGGAACACTGAAGCTTTCTTT
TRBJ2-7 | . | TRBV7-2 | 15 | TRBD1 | CASSLIGQGFYEQYF | TGTGCCAGCAGCTTGATAGGACAGGGGTTCTACGAGCAGTACTTC